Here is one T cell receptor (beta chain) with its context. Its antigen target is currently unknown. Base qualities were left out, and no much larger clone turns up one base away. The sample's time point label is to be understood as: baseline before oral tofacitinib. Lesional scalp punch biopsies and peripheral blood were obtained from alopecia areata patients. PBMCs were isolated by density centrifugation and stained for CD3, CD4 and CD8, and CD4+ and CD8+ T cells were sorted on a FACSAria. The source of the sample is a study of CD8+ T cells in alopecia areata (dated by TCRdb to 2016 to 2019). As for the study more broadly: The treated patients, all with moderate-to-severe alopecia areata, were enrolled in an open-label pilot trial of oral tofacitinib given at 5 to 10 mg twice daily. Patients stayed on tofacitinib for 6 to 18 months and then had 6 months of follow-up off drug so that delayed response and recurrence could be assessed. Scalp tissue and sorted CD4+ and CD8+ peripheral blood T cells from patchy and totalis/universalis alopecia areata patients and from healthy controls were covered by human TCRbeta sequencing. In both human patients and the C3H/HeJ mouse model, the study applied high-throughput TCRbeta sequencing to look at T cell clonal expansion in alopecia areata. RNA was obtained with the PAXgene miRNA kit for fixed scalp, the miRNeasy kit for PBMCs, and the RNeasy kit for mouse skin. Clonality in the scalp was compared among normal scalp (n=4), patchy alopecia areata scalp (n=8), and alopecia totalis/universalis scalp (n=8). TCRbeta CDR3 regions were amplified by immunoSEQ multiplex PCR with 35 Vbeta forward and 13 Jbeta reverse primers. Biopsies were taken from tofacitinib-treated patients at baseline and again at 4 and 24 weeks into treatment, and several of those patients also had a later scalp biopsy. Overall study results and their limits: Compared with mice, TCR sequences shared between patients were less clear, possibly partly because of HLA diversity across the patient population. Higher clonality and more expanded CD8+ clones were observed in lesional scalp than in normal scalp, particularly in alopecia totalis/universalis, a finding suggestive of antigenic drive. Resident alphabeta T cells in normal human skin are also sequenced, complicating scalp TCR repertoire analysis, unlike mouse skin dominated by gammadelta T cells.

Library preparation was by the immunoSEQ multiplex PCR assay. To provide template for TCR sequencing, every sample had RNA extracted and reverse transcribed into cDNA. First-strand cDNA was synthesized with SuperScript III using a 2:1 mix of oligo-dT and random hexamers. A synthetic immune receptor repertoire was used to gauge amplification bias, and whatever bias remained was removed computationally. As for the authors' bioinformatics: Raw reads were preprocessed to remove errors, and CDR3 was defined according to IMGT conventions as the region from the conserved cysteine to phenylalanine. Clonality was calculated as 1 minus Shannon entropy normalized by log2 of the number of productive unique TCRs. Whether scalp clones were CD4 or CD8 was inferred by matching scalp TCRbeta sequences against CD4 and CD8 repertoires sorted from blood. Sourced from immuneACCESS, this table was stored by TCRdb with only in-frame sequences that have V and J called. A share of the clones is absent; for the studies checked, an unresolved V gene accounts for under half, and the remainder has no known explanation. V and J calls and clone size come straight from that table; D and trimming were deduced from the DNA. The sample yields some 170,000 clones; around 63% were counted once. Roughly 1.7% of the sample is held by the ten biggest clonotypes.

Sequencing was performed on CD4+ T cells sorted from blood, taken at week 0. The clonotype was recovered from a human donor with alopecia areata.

The CDR3 amino acid sequence is: CASSSGQGASERREKLFF. The nucleotides are TGTGCCAGCAGCTCGGGACAGGGGGCCTCTGAACGTAGGGAAAAACTGTTTTTT. This receptor chain uses TRBV7-8 and TRBJ1-4, and TRBD1 aligns with 12 junction nucleotides. The CDR3 goes from the cysteine to the phenylalanine over 18 residues. Of the read, only the CDR3 DNA is kept; its 54 bases are in frame from base 1. The V end gives up 4 bases and the J end 8 bases, leaving 14 bases in the junction not matched to a gene. From a lookup of the germline V gene, CDR1 and CDR2 are SGHVS and FQNEAQ.